The 21 T cell receptor beta chains reported below all come from one sample, sequenced in a study of blood T cells in healthy people across ages. With a J-beta primer mix and a sample-barcoded 5' primer, a second PCR ran 7 to 11 cycles. One entry per CDR3 protein, called by TCRdb with MiXCR from the 5' RACE reads. The sample has 630,000 or so distinct CDR3 sequences, 32% seen once. The sequenced sample was blood. The receptors were gathered from a woman older than 75 in good health.

The gene calls are TRBV20-1 and TRBJ1-2; D unclear. From germline, CDR1 is DFQATT and CDR2 SNEGSKA (reference sequence). V lost 6 bases to trimming and J lost 5 bases, with 19 bases between them. CDR3 size: 14 residues. The CDR3 nucleotides read TGCAGTGCCCCGAACCGGCACCGCCGTTATGGCTACACCTTC. This sequence encodes CSAPNRHRRYGYTF.

The chain has TRBV20-1 and TRBJ2-4, with D unresolved. The CDR3 extends over 13 amino acids. V lost 6 bases to trimming and J lost 5 bases, with 14 bases between them. Per the germline V gene, CDR1 is DFQATT and CDR2 is SNEGSKA (reference sequence). The CDR3 region is CSASTGTQNIQYF. The CDR3 bases are TGCAGTGCCTCAACCGGCACTCAAAACATTCAGTACTTC.

Points on this clonotype: Sequence at one end of the junction differs from germline and may be a read error. The rearrangement links TRBV5-6 to TRBJ2-7; perhaps TRBD2 as D (6 bases). Germline V gene sequence: CDR1 SGHDT, CDR2 YYEEEE. The length of the CDR3 is 11 residues. In nucleotides, the CDR3 is TGTGCCAGCAGCCGGGAGTACGGGCAGTACTTC. Amino acid sequence: CASSREYGQYF.

This clonotype was counted many times. The chain has TRBV29-1 and TRBJ1-2; a possible D gene is TRBD1 (5 bases). CDR1 is SQVTM, CDR2 ANQGSEA, per germline. Trimming left V 6 bases short and J 2 bases short, with 13 bases between. The CDR3 runs to 13 residues. Here the CDR3 reads CSVGDGRNYGYTF. The CDR3 coding sequence is TGCAGCGTGGGGGACGGACGGAACTATGGCTACACCTTC.

The chain carries TRBV29-1 and TRBJ1-2; D unclear. Between the trimmed V and J ends, which lost 2 bases and 0 bases, there was a span of 13 bases. The CDR3 consists of 15 residues. Germline lookup yields CDR1 SQVTM and CDR2 ANQGSEA. The CDR3 DNA is TGCAGCGTTGAACCCCTCCGGGGAGCTAACTATGGCTACACCTTC. Its translation: CSVEPLRGANYGYTF.

The chain combines TRBV7-2 with TRBJ2-5; TRBD2 might be the D (6 bases). V lost 0 bases and J 5 bases, leaving 10 bases between the germline ends. Germline V gives CDR1 SGHTA, CDR2 FQGNSA. This CDR3 spans 14 amino acids. The CDR3 nucleotides are TGTGCCAGCAGCTTAGCGGGACTTAGGGAGACCCAGTACTTC. Encoded protein: CASSLAGLRETQYF.

With regard to this clonotype: This may stem from a read error, because a much larger clone lies one nucleotide away. CDR3 in amino acids: CASSLVTISGFSTDTQYF. CDR3 in DNA: TGCGCCAGCAGCTTGGTCACCATAAGCGGGTTTAGCACAGATACGCAGTATTTT. The genes are TRBV5-1 and TRBJ2-3, with D perhaps matching TRBD2 (6 bases). The germline V and J ends were trimmed by 0 bases and 0 bases, with 17 bases remaining between them. Germline CDR1 reads SGHRS; CDR2 reads YFSETQ. This CDR3 has 18 amino acids.

The chain links TRBV7-9 to TRBJ1-1; TRBD1 aligns across 10 bases. Looked up from germline, CDR1 is SEHNR and CDR2 is FQNEAQ (reference sequence). The CDR3 sequence is 15 residues long. V was clipped by 4 bases and J by 5 bases; unmatched bases: 7. This CDR3 reads CASSSGTGEGTEAFF. The CDR3 coding sequence is TGTGCCAGCAGCTCCGGGACAGGGGAGGGAACTGAAGCTTTCTTT.

Concerning this clonotype itself: A much larger clone differs from this one at a single base, so this may be a read error. The rearrangement joins TRBV15 to TRBJ2-5, with unresolved D. This CDR3 region has 16 residues. Germline V lookup: CDR1 LNHNV, CDR2 YYDKDF (reference sequence). CDR3 coding DNA: TGTGCCACCAGCAGACGACTTACAGAAAGCCAAGAGACCCTGTACTTC. Encoded protein: CATSRRLTESQETLYF. The full variable domain, with the rest looked up from reference TRBV15 and TRBJ2-5, is DAMVIQNPRYQVTQFGKPVTLSCSQTLNHNVMYWYQQKSSQAPKLLFHYYDKDFNNEADTPDNFQSRRPNTSFCFLDIRSPGLGDTAMYLCATSRRLTESQETLYFGPGTRLLVL.

On this clonotype: This sequence may be a read error, since a much larger clone differs from it by one base. V and J are TRBV5-1 and TRBJ2-3; 8 positions agree with TRBD2. Germline CDR1 reads SGHRS; CDR2 reads YFSETQ. This CDR3 has 15 residues. The CDR3 region is CASRSGGESTDTRYF. CDR3 nucleotide sequence: TGCGCCAGCAGGTCCGGGGGGGAGAGCACAGATACGCGGTATTTT.

J is TRBJ2-1 and V is TRBV30, with TRBD1 as a possible D gene (5 bases). The V gene lost 7 bases and the J gene lost 9 bases, with 13 bases spanning the gap. From germline, CDR1 is GTSNPN and CDR2 SVGIG (reference sequence). The CDR3 length is 11 residues. For the CDR3, the DNA is TGTGCCTTTCTAGGGGTGGGTGAGCAGTTCTTC. This gives the protein CAFLGVGEQFF. The whole variable domain, remainder taken from reference TRBV30 and TRBJ2-1, is SQTIHQWPATLVQPVGSPLSLECTVEGTSNPNLYWYRQAAGRGLQLLFYSVGIGQISSEVPQNLSASRPQDRQFILSSKKLLLSDSGFYLCAFLGVGEQFFGPGTRLTVL.

In its sample, this clonotype was seen once. V gene TRBV28 combines with J gene TRBJ2-5; 7 nucleotides line up with TRBD1. After removal of 11 bases from V and 11 bases from J, the junction contained 23 bases not matched to a gene. Germline V gene lookup returns CDR1 MDHEN and CDR2 SYDVKM. CDR3 length: 15 residues. CDR3 sequence (DNA): TGTGCCTGCATCTCAGGTGCGACAGGGAGAAATGAGCAGTACTTC. This codes for CACISGATGRNEQYF. Filled out from reference TRBV28 and TRBJ2-5, the complete variable domain reads DVKVTQSSRYLVKRTGEKVFLECVQDMDHENMFWYRQDPGLGLRLIYFSYDVKMKEKGDIPEGYSVSREKKERFSLILESASTNQTSMYLCACISGATGRNEQYFGPGTRLLVL.

This clonotype was seen repeatedly, ten times or more. This chain connects TRBV20-1 to TRBJ1-2; TRBD1 is a possible D gene (5 bases). The V and J ends lost 5 bases and 0 bases respectively, with 16 bases between them. Per germline, CDR1 DFQATT and CDR2 SNEGSKA (reference sequence). This CDR3 spans 15 amino acids. The CDR3 DNA sequence: TGCAGTGCTCCCATGAAAGGGACCGCTAACTATGGCTACACCTTC. It specifies CSAPMKGTANYGYTF.

This clonotype was detected only a few times. The rearrangement joins TRBV6-1 to TRBJ1-5, with 9 bases fitting TRBD1. The germline gives CDR1 MNHNS, CDR2 SASEGT. V lost 4 bases, J lost 2 bases, and 15 bases stayed unmatched. The CDR3 loop spans 19 amino acids. The CDR3 DNA sequence: TGTGCCAGCAGTGCCTTACAGGGGGCGAATTATCCTCGCAATCAGCCCCAGCATTTT. Protein sequence: CASSALQGANYPRNQPQHF.

This clonotype was observed a handful of times. The V call is TRBV5-1, the J call TRBJ1-6; 7 bases fit TRBD1. J lost 8 bases, V lost 4 bases, and 12 bases had no gene match. There are 16 residues in the CDR3. Per the germline V gene, CDR1 is SGHRS and CDR2 is YFSETQ. The chain's CDR3 is CASSPEGQRFHSPLHF. The DNA of the CDR3 is TGCGCCAGCAGCCCGGAGGGACAGCGTTTTCATTCACCCCTCCACTTT.

The chain links TRBV5-6 to TRBJ2-7; D is perhaps TRBD1 (6 bases). Between the trimmed V and J ends, which lost 0 bases and 2 bases, there was a span of 12 bases. This CDR3 is built from 15 residues. Germline loops: CDR1 SGHDT, CDR2 YYEEEE. CDR3 sequence: CASSLVGTPTYEQYF. The CDR3 coding sequence is TGTGCCAGCAGCTTGGTAGGGACACCGACCTACGAGCAGTACTTC.

This clonotype was seen ten or more times. The chain employs TRBV7-9 and TRBJ2-7; 9 bases match TRBD2. The CDR3 covers 13 residues. Germline lookup yields CDR1 SEHNR and CDR2 FQNEAQ (reference sequence). Losses at the gene ends were 5 bases for V and 9 bases for J; bases not matched to a gene: 8. The CDR3 coding sequence is TGTGCCAGCAGCCTAGAGCGGGGGGAGGTGCAGTACTTC. This sequence encodes CASSLERGEVQYF.

This clonotype was recorded many times. V gene TRBV7-6 combines with J gene TRBJ2-5; TRBD2 matches 7 bases. The V segment lost 4 bases and the J segment 5 bases; nucleotides outside the gene matches: 4. The CDR3 contains 13 residues. Germline CDR1 is SGHVS and CDR2 is FNYEAQ. Written as DNA, the CDR3 is TGTGCCAGCAGCTACACTAGCGAGGAGACCCAGTACTTC. Its protein is CASSYTSEETQYF.

This clonotype was counted many times. The chain employs TRBV6-5 and TRBJ2-5; 9 nucleotides align to TRBD1. The CDR3 has 16 residues. The trim removed 0 bases at V and 2 bases at J, leaving 4 bases unmatched. CDR1 MNHEY and CDR2 SVGAGI come from the germline V gene. CDR3 loop: CASSYSGGQGQETQYF. Here the CDR3 DNA reads TGTGCCAGCAGTTACTCGGGAGGACAGGGGCAAGAGACCCAGTACTTC.

This clonotype was recorded at least ten times. V gene TRBV7-2 combines with J gene TRBJ2-7, with 7 nucleotides matching TRBD2. V shed 5 bases and J 5 bases; nucleotides not matched to a gene: 6. Germline CDR1 SGHTA, CDR2 FQGNSA. This CDR3 is 13 amino acids long. CDR3 amino acids: CASSLAAGDEQYF. CDR3 nucleotide sequence: TGTGCCAGCAGCCTCGCTGCGGGGGACGAGCAGTACTTC.

The V and J genes are TRBV2 and TRBJ1-1; no definite D call. V was pared by 7 bases and J by 0 bases, with 9 bases between. The germline CDR1 and CDR2 sequences are SNHLY and FYNNEI. The CDR3 runs to 13 residues. This CDR3 reads CASKKDLNTEAFF. The DNA of the CDR3 is TGTGCCAGCAAGAAGGATTTGAACACTGAAGCTTTCTTT.